This record looks at one T cell receptor beta chain sequence and its context. The antigen remains unidentified. The sample comes from a study of CD8+ T cells in alopecia areata. Study details: Dosing with tofacitinib proceeded for 6 to 18 months, followed by 6 months off drug. Study findings and constraints: Tissue-resident alphabeta T cells belonging to normal skin likewise get sequenced within scalp specimens. Whereas mice showed it more clearly, TCR sharing across patients was murkier, possibly because of HLA.

Treatment described: oral pan-JAK inhibitor, 5-10 mg twice daily. Alopecia areata patients had lesional scalp punch biopsies and peripheral blood taken from them. The junction had 5 bases not matched to a gene; V was cut back by 4 bases and J by 8 bases. The CDR3 sequence is 13 residues long. CDR1 and CDR2 from the germline V gene are PRHDT and FYEKMQ (reference sequence). Once RNA had been extracted, it was reverse transcribed into cDNA to act as the sequencing template. The protocol was immunoSEQ multiplex PCR, while the TCRdb copy is restricted to in-frame clones and leaves out a portion. This table holds 200,000 or so clones, over 45% found once.

This receptor was taken from a human donor with alopecia areata. This chain uses TRBV13 with TRBJ1-2; TRBD1 aligns across 9 bases. Sequencing was performed on CD4+ T cells sorted from blood, taken at week 24, from a patient treated with tofacitinib. CDR3 sequence reads: CASSSGTGNGYTF. CDR3 nucleotides: TGTGCCAGCAGCTCCGGGACAGGGAACGGCTACACCTTC.